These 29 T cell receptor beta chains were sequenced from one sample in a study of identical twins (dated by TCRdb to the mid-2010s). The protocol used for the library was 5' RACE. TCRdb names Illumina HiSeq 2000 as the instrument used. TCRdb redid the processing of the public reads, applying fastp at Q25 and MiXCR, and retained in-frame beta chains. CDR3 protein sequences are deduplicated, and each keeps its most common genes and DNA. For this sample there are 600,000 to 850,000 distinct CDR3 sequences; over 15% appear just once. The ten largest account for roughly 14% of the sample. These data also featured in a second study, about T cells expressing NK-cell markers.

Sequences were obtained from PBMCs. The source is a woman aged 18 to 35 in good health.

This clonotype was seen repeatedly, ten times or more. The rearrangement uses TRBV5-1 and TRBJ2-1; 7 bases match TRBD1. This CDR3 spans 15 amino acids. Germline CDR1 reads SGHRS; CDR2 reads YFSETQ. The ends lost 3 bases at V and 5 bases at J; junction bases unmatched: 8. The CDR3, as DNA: TGCGCCAGCAGCTCAGCCGGGACAGTAAACAATGAGCAGTTCTTC. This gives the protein CASSSAGTVNNEQFF.

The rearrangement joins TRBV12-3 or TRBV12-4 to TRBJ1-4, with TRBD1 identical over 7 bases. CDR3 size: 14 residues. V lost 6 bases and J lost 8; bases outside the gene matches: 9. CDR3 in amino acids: CASRIHRGGEKLFF. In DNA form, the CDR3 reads TGTGCCAGCAGGATCCACAGGGGAGGGGAAAAACTGTTTTTT.

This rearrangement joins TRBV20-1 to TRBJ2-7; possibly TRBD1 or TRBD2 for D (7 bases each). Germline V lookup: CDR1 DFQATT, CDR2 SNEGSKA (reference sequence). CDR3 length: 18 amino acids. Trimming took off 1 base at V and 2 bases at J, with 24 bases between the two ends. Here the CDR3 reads CSARAIVAGRGMTYEQYF. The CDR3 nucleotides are TGCAGTGCTAGAGCCATAGTAGCGGGCAGGGGGATGACCTACGAGCAGTACTTC.

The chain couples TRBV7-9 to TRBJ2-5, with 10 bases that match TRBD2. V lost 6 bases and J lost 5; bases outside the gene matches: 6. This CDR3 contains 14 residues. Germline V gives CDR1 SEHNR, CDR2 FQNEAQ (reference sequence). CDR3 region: CASRRAGGIETQYF. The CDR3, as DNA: TGTGCCAGCAGGCGAGCGGGGGGGATCGAGACCCAGTACTTC.

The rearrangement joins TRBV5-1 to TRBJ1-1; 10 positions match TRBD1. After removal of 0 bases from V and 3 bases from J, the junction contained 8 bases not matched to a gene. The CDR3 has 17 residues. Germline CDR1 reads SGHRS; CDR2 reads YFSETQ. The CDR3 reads CASSLDRRTGGHTEAFF. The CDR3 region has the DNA TGCGCCAGCAGCTTGGACCGCCGGACAGGGGGGCACACTGAAGCTTTCTTT.

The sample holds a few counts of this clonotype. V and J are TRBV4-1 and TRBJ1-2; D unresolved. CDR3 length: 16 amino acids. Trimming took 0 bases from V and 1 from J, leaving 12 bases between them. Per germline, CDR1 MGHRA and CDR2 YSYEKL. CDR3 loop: CASSQEVQSFNYGYTF. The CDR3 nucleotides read TGCGCCAGCAGCCAAGAAGTGCAGTCCTTTAACTATGGCTACACCTTC.

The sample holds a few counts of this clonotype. The CDR3 DNA follows: TGTGCCAGCAGGCGGTTAGCTAACTCCTACAATGAGCAGTTCTTC. Its translation: CASRRLANSYNEQFF. The chain uses TRBV5-5 and TRBJ2-1; D is undetermined. V was clipped by 5 bases and J by 0 bases, with 12 bases between them. Germline V gene lookup returns CDR1 SGHKS and CDR2 YYEKEE (reference sequence). The CDR3 extends over 15 amino acids. Using reference TRBV5-5 and TRBJ2-1 for the parts outside the CDR3, the full variable domain is DAGVTQSPTHLIKTRGQQVTLRCSPISGHKSVSWYQQVLGQGPQFIFQYYEKEERGRGNFPDRFSARQFPNYSSELNVNALLLGDSALYLCASRRLANSYNEQFFGPGTRLTVL.

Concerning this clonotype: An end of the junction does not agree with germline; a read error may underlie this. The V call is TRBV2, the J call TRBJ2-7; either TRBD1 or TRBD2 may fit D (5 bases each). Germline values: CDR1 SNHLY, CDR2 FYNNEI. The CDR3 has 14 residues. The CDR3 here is CASSVRDQSYEQHF. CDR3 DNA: TGTGCCAGCAGTGTCCGGGACCAAAGCTACGAGCAGCACTTC.

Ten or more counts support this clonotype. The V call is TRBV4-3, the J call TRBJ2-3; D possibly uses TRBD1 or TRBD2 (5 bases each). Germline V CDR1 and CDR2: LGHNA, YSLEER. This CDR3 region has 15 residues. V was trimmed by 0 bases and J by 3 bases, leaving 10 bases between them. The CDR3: CASSQDLWGTDTQYF. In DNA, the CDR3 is TGCGCCAGCAGCCAAGATCTTTGGGGGACAGATACGCAGTATTTT.

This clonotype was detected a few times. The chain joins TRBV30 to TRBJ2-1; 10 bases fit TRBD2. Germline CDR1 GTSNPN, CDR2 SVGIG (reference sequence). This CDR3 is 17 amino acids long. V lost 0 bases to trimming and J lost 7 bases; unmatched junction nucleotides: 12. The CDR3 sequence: CAWSVLPLAGDGNEQFF. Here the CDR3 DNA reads TGTGCCTGGAGTGTTCTCCCTCTAGCGGGAGACGGGAATGAGCAGTTCTTC.

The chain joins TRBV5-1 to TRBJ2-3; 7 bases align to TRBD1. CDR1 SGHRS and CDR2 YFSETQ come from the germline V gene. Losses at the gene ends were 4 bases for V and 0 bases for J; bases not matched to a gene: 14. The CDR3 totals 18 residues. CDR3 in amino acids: CASSPRTGFNPSTDTQYF. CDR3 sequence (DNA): TGCGCCAGCAGCCCTCGGACAGGATTTAACCCTAGCACAGATACGCAGTATTTT.

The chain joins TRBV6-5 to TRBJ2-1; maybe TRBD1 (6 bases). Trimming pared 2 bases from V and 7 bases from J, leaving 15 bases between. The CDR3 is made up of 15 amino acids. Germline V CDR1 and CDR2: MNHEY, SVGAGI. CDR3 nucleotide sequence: TGTGCCAGCAGTTACCCCCCCGACAGGCCGAATGAGCAGTTCTTC. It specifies CASSYPPDRPNEQFF.

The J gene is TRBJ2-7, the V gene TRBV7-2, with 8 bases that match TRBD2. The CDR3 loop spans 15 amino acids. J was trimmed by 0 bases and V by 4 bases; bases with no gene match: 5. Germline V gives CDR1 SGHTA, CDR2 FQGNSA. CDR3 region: CASSSIAGSSYEQYF. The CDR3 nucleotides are TGTGCCAGCAGCTCCATAGCGGGAAGCTCCTACGAGCAGTACTTC.

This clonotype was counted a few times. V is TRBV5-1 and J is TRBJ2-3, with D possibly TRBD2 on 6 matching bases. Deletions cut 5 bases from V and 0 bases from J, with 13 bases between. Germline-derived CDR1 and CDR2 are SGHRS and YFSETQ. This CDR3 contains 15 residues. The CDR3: CASRGLASSTDTQYF. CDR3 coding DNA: TGCGCCAGCAGGGGCCTAGCGTCTAGCACAGATACGCAGTATTTT.

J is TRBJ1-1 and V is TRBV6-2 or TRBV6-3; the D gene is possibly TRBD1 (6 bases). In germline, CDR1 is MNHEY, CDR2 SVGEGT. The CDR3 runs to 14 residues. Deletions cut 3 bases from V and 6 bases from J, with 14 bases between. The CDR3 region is CASSYFTGAAEAFF. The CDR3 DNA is TGTGCCAGCAGTTATTTTACGGGGGCGGCTGAAGCTTTCTTT.

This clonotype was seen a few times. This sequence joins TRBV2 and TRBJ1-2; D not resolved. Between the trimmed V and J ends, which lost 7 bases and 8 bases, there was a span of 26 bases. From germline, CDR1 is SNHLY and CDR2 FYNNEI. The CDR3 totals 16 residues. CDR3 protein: CASTGSRVEAIPGYTF. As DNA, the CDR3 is TGTGCCAGCACGGGGTCAAGGGTGGAGGCGATTCCCGGCTACACCTTC.

The chain's CDR3 is CSARKQGAGEAFF. The CDR3 DNA reads TGCAGTGCTAGAAAACAGGGGGCCGGTGAAGCTTTCTTT. This chain connects TRBV20-1 to TRBJ1-1; 9 positions match TRBD1. Germline V gives CDR1 DFQATT, CDR2 SNEGSKA (reference sequence). The trim removed 2 bases at V and 7 bases at J, leaving 5 bases unmatched. This CDR3 has 13 residues.

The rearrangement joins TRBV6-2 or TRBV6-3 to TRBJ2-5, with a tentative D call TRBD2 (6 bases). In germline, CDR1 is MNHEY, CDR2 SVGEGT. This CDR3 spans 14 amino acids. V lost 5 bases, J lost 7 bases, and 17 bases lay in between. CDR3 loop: CASSVSGTPRTQYF. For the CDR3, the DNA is TGTGCCAGCAGTGTATCCGGGACTCCCAGGACCCAGTACTTC.

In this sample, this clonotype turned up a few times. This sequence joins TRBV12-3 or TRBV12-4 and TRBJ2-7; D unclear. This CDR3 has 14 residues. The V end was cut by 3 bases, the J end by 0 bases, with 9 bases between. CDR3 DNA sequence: TGTGCCAGCAGTTTTGAGGTCGGCTCCTACGAGCAGTACTTC. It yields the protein CASSFEVGSYEQYF.

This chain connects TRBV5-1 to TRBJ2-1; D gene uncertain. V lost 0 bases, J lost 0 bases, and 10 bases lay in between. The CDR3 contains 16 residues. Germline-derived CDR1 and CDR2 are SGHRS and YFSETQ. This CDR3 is CASSLGLGFSYNEQFF. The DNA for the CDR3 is TGCGCCAGCAGCTTGGGGCTAGGATTCTCCTACAATGAGCAGTTCTTC.

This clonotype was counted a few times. CDR3 amino acids: CASTKQPGNNQPQHF. For the CDR3, the DNA is TGTGCCAGCACCAAGCAGCCGGGGAACAATCAGCCCCAGCATTTT. This chain joins TRBV7-3 and TRBJ1-5; no clear D. Germline CDR1 is SGHTA and CDR2 is FQGTGA. V lost 7 bases and J 3 bases, leaving 16 bases between the germline ends. The CDR3 consists of 15 residues.

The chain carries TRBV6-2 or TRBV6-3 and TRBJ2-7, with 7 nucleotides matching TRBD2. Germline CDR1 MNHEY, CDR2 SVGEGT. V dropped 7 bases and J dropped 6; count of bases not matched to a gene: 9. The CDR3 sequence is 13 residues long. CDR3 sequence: CASNFGGSPEQYF. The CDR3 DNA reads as TGTGCCAGCAACTTTGGCGGGAGTCCCGAGCAGTACTTC.

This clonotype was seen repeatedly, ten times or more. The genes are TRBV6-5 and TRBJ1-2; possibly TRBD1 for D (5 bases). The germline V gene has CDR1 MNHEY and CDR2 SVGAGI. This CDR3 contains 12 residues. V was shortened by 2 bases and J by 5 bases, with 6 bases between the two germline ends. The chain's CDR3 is CASSYGGYGYTF. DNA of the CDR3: TGTGCCAGCAGTTACGGGGGATATGGCTACACCTTC.

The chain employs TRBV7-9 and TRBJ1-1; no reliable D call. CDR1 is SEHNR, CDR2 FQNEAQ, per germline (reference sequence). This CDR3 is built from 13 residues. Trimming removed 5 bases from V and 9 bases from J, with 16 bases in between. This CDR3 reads CASSDPLGTQAFF. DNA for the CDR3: TGTGCCAGCAGCGACCCACTCGGCACCCAAGCTTTCTTT.

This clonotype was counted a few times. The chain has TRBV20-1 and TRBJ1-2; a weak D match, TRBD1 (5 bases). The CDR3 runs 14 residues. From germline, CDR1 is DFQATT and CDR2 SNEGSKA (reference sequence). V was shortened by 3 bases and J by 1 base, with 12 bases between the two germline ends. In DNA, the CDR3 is TGCAGTGCTAGGAACCAGAGGGGTAACTATGGCTACACCTTC. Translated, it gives CSARNQRGNYGYTF.

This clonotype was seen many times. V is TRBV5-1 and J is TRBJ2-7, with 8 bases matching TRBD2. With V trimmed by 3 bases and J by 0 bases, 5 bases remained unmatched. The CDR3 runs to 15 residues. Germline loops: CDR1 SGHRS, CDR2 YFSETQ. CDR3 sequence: CASSWTGTSSYEQYF. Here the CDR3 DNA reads TGCGCCAGCAGCTGGACCGGGACTAGCTCCTACGAGCAGTACTTC.

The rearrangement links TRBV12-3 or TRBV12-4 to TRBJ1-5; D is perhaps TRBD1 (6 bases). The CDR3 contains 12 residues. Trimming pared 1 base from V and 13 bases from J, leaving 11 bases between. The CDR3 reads CASSLEGTPQHF. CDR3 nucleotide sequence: TGTGCCAGCAGTTTAGAGGGGACACCTCAGCATTTT.

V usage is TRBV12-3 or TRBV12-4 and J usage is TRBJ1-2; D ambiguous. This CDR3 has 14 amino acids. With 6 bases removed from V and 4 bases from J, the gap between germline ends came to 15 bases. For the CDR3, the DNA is TGTGCCAGCAGCCCCGGGGAGCGTTTCTATGGCTACACCTTC. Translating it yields CASSPGERFYGYTF.

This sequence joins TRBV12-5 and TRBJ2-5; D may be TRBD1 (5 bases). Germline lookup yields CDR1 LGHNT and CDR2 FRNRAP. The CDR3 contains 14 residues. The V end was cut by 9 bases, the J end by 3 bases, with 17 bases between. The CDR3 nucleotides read TGTGCTAGCGGCGGATGGCCCAGGGAAGAGACCCAGTACTTC. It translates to CASGGWPREETQYF.